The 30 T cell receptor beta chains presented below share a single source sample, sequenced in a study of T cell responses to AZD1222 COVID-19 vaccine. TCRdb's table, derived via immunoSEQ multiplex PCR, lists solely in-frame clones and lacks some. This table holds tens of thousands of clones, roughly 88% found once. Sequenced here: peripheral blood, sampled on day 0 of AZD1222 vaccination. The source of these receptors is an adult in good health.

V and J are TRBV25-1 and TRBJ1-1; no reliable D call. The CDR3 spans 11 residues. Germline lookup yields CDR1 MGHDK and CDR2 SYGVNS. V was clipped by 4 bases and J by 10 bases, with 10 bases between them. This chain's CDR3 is CASSVGGAAFF. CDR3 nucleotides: TGTGCCAGCAGTGTTGGCGGAGCAGCTTTCTTT.

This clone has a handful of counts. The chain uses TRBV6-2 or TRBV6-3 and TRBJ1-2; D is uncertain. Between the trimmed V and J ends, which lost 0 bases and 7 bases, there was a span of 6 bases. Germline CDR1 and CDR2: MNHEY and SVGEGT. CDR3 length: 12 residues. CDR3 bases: TGTGCCAGCAGTTACTCCTGGGCTGGCTACACCTTC. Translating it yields CASSYSWAGYTF.

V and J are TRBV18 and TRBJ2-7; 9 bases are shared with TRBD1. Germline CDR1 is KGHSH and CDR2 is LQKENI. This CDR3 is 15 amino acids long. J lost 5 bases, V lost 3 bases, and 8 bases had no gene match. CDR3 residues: CASSPFGTGRHEQYF. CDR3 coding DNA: TGTGCCAGCTCACCCTTCGGGACAGGGAGACACGAGCAGTACTTC.

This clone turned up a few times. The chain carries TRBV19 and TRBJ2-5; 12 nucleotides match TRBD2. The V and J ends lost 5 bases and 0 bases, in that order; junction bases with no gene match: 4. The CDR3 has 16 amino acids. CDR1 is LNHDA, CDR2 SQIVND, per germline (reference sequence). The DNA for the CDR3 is TGTGCCAGTAGTCCTGGGACTAGCGGGTACCAAGAGACCCAGTACTTC. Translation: CASSPGTSGYQETQYF.

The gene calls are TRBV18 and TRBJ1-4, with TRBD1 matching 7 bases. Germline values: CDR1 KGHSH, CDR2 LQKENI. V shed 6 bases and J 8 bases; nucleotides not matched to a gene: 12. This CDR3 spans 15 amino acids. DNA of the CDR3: TGTGCCAGCTCCGCCAGACAGGGAGTATTCGAAAAACTGTTTTTT. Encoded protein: CASSARQGVFEKLFF.

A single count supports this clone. CDR3 protein: CASSWRGGHYSNQPQHF. The CDR3 nucleotides are TGTGCCAGCAGCTGGCGCGGGGGCCACTATAGCAATCAGCCCCAGCATTTT. V gene TRBV7-2 combines with J gene TRBJ1-5, with TRBD1 as a possible D gene (6 bases). CDR3 length: 17 amino acids. V gave up 4 bases and J gave up 0 bases, with 16 bases separating them. The germline CDR1 and CDR2 sequences are SGHTA and FQGNSA.

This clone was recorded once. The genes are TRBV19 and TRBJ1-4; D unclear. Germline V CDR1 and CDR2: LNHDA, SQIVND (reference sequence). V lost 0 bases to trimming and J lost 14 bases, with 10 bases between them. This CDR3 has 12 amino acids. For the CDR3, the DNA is TGTGCCAGTAGTATAGAACGAGGCAACCTGTTTTTT. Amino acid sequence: CASSIERGNLFF.

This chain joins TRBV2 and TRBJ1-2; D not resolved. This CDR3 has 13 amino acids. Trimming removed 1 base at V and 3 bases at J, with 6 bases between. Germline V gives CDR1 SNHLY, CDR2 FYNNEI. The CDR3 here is CASSEGEDYGYTF. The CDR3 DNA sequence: TGTGCCAGCAGTGAAGGGGAGGACTATGGCTACACCTTC.

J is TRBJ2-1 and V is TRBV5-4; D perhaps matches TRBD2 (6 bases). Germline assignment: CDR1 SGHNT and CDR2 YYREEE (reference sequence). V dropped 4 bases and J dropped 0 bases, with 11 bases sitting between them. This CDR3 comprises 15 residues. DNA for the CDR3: TGTGCCAGCAGCAGGACTACAAGCTCCTACAATGAGCAGTTCTTC. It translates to CASSRTTSSYNEQFF.

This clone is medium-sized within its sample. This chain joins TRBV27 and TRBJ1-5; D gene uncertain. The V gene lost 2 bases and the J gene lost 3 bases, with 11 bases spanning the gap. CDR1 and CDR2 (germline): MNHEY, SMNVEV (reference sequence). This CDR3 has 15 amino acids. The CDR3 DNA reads TGTGCCAGCAGTTTAACGGGCAGCCCCAATCAGCCCCAGCATTTT. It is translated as CASSLTGSPNQPQHF.

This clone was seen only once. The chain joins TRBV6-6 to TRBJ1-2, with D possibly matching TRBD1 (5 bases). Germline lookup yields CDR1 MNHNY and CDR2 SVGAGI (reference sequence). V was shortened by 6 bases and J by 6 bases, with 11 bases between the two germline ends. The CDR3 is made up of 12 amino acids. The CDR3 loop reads CASRAGGDGYTF. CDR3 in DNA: TGTGCCAGCAGAGCTGGGGGGGATGGCTACACCTTC.

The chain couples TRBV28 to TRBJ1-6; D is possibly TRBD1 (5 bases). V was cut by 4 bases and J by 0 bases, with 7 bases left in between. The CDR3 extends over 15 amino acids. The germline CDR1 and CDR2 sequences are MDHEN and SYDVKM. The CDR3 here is CASSSRASYNSPLHF. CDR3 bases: TGTGCCAGCAGTTCCAGGGCCTCCTATAATTCACCCCTCCACTTT.

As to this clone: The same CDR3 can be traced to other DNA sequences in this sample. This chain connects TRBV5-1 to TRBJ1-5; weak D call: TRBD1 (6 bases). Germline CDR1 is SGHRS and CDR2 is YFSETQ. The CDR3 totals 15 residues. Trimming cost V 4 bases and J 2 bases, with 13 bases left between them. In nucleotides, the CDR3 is TGCGCCAGCAGCCCCTGGGCAGGGGGCAATCAGCCCCAGCATTTT. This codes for CASSPWAGGNQPQHF.

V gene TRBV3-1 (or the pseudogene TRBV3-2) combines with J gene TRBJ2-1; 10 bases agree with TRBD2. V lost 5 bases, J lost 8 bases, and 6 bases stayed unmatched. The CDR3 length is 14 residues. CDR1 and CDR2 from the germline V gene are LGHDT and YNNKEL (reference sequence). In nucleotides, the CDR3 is TGTGCCAGCAGCGTTCTAGCGGGAGACGATGAGCAGTTCTTC. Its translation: CASSVLAGDDEQFF.

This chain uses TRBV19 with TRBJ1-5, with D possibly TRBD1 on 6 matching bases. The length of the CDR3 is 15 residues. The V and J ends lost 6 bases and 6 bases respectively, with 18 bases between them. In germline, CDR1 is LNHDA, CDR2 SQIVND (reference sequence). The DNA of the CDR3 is TGTGCCAGTAGCACGACCAGGGGTACGATTCAGCCCCAGCATTTT. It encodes CASSTTRGTIQPQHF.

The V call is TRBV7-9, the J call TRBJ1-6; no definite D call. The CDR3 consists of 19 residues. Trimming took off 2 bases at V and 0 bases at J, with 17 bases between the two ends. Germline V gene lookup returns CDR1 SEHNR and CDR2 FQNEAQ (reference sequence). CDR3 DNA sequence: TGTGCCAGCAGCTTATCTCGACAAGGTCGGAGCTCCTATAATTCACCCCTCCACTTT. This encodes CASSLSRQGRSSYNSPLHF.

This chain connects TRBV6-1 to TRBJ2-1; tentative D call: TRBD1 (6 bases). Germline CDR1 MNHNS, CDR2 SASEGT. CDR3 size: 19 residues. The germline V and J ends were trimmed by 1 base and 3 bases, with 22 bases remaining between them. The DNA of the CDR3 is TGTGCCAGCAGTGAAGGGCCAGGGGAAGGTATTTCGGGCTACAATGAGCAGTTCTTC. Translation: CASSEGPGEGISGYNEQFF.

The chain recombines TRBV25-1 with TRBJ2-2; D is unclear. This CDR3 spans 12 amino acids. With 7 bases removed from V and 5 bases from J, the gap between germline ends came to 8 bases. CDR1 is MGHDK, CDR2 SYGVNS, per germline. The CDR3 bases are TGTGCCAGCACCCATCTAACCGGGGAGCTGTTTTTT. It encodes CASTHLTGELFF.

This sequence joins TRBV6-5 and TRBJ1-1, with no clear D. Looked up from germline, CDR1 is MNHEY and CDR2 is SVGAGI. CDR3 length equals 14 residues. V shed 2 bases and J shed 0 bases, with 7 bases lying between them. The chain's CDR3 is CASSYRALNTEAFF. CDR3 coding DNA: TGTGCCAGCAGTTACCGGGCCCTGAACACTGAAGCTTTCTTT.

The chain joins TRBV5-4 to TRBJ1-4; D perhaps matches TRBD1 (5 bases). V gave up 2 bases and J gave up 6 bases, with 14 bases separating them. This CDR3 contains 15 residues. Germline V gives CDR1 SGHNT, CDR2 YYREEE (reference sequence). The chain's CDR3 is CASSFGGIGDEKLFF. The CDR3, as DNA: TGTGCCAGCAGCTTTGGGGGGATCGGGGATGAAAAACTGTTTTTT.

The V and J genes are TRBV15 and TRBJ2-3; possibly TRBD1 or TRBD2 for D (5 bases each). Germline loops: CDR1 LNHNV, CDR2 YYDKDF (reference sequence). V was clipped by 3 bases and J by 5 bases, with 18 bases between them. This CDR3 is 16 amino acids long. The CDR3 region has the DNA TGTGCCACCAGCAGGGATCAGGGACCCCGAGGAGATACGCAGTATTTT. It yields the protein CATSRDQGPRGDTQYF.

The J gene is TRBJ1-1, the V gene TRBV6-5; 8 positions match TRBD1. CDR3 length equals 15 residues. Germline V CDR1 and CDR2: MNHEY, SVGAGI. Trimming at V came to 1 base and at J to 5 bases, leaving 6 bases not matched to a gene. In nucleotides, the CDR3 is TGTGCCAGCAGTTACTTCGGACAGGGAGGGACTGAAGCTTTCTTT. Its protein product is CASSYFGQGGTEAFF.

DNA for the CDR3: TGTGCCAGCAGCGGGACTAGCGGCTACAATGAGCAGTTCTTC. Its translation: CASSGTSGYNEQFF. This chain connects TRBV7-2 to TRBJ2-1, with 11 bases aligning to TRBD2. Germline V gives CDR1 SGHTA, CDR2 FQGNSA. Unmatched junction bases numbered 0, after V lost 5 bases and J lost 3 bases. The CDR3 runs to 14 residues.

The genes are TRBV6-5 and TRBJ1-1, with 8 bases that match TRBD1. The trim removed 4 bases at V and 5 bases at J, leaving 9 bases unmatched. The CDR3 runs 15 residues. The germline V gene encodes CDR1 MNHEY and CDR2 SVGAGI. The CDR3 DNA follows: TGTGCCAGCAGTTCCCCGGCAGGGGGCGGAACTGAAGCTTTCTTT. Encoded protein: CASSSPAGGGTEAFF.

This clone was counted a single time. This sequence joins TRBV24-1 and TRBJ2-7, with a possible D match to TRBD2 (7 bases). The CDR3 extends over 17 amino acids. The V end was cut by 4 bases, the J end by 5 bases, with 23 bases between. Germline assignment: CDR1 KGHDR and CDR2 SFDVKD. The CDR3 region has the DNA TGTGCCACCAGTGACCCGATAGACGGGGGGCGCATCGACGAGCAGTACTTC. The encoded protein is CATSDPIDGGRIDEQYF.

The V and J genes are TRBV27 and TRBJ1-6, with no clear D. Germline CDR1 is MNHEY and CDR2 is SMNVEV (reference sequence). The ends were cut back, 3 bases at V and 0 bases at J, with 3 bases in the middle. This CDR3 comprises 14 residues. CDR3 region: CASSLSSYNSPLHF. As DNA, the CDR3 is TGTGCCAGCAGTTTGAGCTCCTATAATTCACCCCTCCACTTT.

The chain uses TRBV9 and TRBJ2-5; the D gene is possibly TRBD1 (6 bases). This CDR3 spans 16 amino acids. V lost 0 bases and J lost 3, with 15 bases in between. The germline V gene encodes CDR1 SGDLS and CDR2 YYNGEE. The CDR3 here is CASSVGPLGAKETQYF. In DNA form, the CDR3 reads TGTGCCAGCAGCGTAGGCCCTTTGGGGGCAAAAGAGACCCAGTACTTC.

CDR3 bases: TGTGCCAGCAGCTTCTTGGAGGGGGCAACTAATGAAAAACTGTTTTTT. This gives the protein CASSFLEGATNEKLFF. The V gene is TRBV7-9, the J gene TRBJ1-4, with a weak D call TRBD1 (6 bases). Trimming stripped 3 bases from V and 0 bases from J, with 11 bases between. The germline V gene has CDR1 SEHNR and CDR2 FQNEAQ (reference sequence). The CDR3 length is 16 residues. Supplemented by reference TRBV7-9 and TRBJ1-4, the full variable domain reads DTGVSQNPRHKITKRGQNVTFRCDPISEHNRLYWYRQTLGQGPEFLTYFQNEAQLEKSRLLSDRFSAERPKGSFSTLEIQRTEQGDSAMYLCASSFLEGATNEKLFFGSGTQLSVL.

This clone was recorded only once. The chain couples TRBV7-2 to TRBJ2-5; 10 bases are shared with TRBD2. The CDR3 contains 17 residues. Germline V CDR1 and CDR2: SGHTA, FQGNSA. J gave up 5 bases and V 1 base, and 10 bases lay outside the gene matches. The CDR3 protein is CASSLDIAGGRRETQYF. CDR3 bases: TGTGCCAGCAGCTTAGATATAGCGGGGGGCCGTAGGGAGACCCAGTACTTC.

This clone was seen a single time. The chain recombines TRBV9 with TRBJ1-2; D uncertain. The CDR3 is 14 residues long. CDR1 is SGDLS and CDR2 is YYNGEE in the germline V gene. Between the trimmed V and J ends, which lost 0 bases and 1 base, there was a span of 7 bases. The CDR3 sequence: CASSVAADNYGYTF. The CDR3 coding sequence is TGTGCCAGCAGCGTAGCAGCAGATAACTATGGCTACACCTTC. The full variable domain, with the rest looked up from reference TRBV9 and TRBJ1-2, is DSGVTQTPKHLITATGQRVTLRCSPRSGDLSVYWYQQSLDQGLQFLIQYYNGEERAKGNILERFSAQQFPDLHSELNLSSLELGDSALYFCASSVAADNYGYTFGSGTRLTVV.